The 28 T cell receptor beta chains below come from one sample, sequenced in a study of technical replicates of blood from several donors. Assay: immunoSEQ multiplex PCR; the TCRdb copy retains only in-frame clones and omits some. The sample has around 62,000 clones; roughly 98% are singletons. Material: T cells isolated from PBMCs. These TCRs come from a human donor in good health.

CDR3 in DNA: TGTGCCAGCAGAAGTGACAGGGGGACCGAGCATTTT. Residues: CASRSDRGTEHF. V and J are TRBV6-1 and TRBJ1-5, with TRBD1 matching over 9 bases. V was pared by 6 bases and J by 14 bases, with 8 bases of the junction left unmatched. Per the germline V gene, CDR1 is MNHNS and CDR2 is SASEGT. This CDR3 region has 12 residues.

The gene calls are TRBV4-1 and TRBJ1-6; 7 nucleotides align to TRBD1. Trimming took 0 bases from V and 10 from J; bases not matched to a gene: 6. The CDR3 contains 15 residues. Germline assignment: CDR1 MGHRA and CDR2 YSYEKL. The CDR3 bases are TGCGCCAGCAGCCAAGATAGGGCGGGACAGTCACCCCTCCACTTT. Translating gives CASSQDRAGQSPLHF.

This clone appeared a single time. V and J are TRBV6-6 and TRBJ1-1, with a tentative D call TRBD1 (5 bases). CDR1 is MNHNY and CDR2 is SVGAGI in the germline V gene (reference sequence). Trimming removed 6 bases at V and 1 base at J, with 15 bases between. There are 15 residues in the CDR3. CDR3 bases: TGTGCCAGCAGGGTAAAGGGGTTACAGAACACTGAAGCTTTCTTT. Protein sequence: CASRVKGLQNTEAFF.

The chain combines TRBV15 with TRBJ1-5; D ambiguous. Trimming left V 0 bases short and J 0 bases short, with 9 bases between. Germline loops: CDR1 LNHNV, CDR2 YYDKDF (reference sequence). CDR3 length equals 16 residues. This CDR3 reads CATSRDLTGSNQPQHF. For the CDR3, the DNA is TGTGCCACCAGCAGAGATTTAACGGGTAGCAATCAGCCCCAGCATTTT.

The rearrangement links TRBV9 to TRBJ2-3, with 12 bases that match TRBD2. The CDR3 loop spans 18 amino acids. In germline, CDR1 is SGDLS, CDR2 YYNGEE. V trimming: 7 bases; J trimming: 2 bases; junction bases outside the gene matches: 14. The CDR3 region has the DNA TGTGCCAGCGGCGGCGGGTCCGGACTAGCGGGATACACAGATACGCAGTATTTT. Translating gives CASGGGSGLAGYTDTQYF.

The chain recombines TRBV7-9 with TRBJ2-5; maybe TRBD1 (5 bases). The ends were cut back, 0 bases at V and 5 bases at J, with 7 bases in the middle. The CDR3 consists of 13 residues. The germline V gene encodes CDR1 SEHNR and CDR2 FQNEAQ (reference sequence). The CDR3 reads CASSLARAETQYF. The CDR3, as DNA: TGTGCCAGCAGCTTAGCCAGGGCCGAGACCCAGTACTTC.

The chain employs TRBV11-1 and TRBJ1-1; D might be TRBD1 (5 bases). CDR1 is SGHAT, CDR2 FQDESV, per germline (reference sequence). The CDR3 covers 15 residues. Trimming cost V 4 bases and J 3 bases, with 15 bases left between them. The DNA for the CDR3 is TGTGCCAGCAGCTCTATCGGGGGGGTGGACACTGAAGCTTTCTTT. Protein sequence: CASSSIGGVDTEAFF.

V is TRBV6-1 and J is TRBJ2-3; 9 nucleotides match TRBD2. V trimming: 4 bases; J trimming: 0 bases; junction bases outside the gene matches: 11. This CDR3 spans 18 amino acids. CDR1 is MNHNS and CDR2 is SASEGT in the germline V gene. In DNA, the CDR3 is TGTGCCAGCAGTGGGACTAAGACTAGCGGTACTAGCACAGATACGCAGTATTTT. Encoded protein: CASSGTKTSGTSTDTQYF.

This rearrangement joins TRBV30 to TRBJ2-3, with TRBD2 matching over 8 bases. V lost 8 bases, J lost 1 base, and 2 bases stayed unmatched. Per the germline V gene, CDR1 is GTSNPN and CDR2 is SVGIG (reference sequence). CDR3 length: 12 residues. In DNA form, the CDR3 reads TGTGCCGAAGCGGGGGGCACAGATACGCAGTATTTT. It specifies CAEAGGTDTQYF.

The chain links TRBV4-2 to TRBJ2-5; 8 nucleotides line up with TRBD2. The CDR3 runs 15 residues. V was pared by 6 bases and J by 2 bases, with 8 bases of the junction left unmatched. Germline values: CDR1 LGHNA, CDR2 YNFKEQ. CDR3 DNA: TGTGCCAGCAGTCACGGGAGGGCGGAGCAAGAGACCCAGTACTTC. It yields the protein CASSHGRAEQETQYF.

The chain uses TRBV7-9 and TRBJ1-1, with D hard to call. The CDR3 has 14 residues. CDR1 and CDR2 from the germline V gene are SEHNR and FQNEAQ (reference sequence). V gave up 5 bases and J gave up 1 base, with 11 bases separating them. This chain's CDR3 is CASSQASSNTEAFF. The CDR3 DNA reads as TGTGCCAGCAGCCAAGCATCCTCGAACACTGAAGCTTTCTTT.

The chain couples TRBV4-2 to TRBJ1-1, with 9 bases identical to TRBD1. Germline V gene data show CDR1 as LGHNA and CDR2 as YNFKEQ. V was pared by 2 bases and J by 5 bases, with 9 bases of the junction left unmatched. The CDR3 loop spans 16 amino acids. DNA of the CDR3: TGTGCCAGCAGCCAACAACAGGGGGCCCTAAATACTGAAGCTTTCTTT. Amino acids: CASSQQQGALNTEAFF.

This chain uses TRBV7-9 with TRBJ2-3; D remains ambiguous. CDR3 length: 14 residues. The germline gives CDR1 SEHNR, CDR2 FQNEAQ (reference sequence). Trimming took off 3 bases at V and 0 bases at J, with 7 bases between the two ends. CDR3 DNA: TGTGCCAGCAGCTTTCTAGTCAGCACAGATACGCAGTATTTT. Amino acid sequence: CASSFLVSTDTQYF.

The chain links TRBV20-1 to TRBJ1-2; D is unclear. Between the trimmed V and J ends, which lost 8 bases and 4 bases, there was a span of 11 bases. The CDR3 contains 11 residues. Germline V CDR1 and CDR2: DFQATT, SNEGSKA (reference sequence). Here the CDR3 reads CSQTATYGYTF. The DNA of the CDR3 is TGCAGTCAAACCGCTACCTATGGCTACACCTTC.

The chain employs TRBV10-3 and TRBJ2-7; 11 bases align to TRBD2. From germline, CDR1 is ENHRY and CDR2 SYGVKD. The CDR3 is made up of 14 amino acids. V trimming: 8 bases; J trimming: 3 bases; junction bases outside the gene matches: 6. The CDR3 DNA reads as TGTGCCATCCGGGAGGGACTAGCGGACTACGAGCAGTACTTC. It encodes CAIREGLADYEQYF.

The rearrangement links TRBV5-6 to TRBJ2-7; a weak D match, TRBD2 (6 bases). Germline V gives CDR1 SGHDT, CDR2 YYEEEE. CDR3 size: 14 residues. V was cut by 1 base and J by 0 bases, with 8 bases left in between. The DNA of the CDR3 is TGTGCCAGCAGCTTGTACGGGAGCTCCTACGAGCAGTACTTC. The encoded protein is CASSLYGSSYEQYF.

CDR3 loop: CATSRDPQGASEQYF. The CDR3 DNA is TGTGCCACCAGCAGAGATCCCCAGGGGGCGAGTGAGCAGTACTTC. The rearrangement uses TRBV15 and TRBJ2-7; 8 bases agree with TRBD1. Germline-derived CDR1 and CDR2 are LNHNV and YYDKDF (reference sequence). The V gene end was trimmed by 0 bases and the J gene end by 7 bases; junction bases not matched to a gene: 8. This CDR3 contains 15 residues. Variable domain in full (rest from reference TRBV15 and TRBJ2-7): DAMVIQNPRYQVTQFGKPVTLSCSQTLNHNVMYWYQQKSSQAPKLLFHYYDKDFNNEADTPDNFQSRRPNTSFCFLDIRSPGLGDTAMYLCATSRDPQGASEQYFGPGTRLTVT.

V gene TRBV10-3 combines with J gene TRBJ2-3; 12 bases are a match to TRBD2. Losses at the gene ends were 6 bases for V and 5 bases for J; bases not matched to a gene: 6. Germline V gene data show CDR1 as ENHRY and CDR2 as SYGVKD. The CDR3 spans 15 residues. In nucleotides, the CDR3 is TGTGCCATCAGGAAGACTAGCGGGAGAGGAGATACGCAGTATTTT. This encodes CAIRKTSGRGDTQYF.

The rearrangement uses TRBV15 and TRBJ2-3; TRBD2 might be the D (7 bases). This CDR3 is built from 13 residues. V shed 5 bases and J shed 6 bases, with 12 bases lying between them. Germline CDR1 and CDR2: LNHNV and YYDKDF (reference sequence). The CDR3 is CATSGAGADTQYF. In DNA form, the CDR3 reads TGTGCCACCAGCGGCGCGGGGGCTGATACGCAGTATTTT.

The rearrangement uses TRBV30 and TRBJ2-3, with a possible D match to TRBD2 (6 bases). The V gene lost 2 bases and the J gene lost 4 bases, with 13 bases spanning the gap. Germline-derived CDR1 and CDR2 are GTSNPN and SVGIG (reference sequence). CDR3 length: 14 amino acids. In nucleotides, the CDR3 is TGTGCCTGGAGTTCGGGAGTTGCCCCAGATACGCAGTATTTT. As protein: CAWSSGVAPDTQYF.

This CDR3 is CAAVDSHSYEQYF. The CDR3 DNA reads TGTGCTGCGGTCGACTCCCACTCCTACGAGCAGTACTTC. V gene TRBV7-9 combines with J gene TRBJ2-7; D not resolved. The CDR3 has 13 residues. Germline V gene sequence: CDR1 SEHNR, CDR2 FQNEAQ (reference sequence). Variable domain in full (rest from reference TRBV7-9 and TRBJ2-7): DTGVSQNPRHKITKRGQNVTFRCDPISEHNRLYWYRQTLGQGPEFLTYFQNEAQLEKSRLLSDRFSAERPKGSFSTLEIQRTEQGDSAMYLCAAVDSHSYEQYFGPGTRLTVT.

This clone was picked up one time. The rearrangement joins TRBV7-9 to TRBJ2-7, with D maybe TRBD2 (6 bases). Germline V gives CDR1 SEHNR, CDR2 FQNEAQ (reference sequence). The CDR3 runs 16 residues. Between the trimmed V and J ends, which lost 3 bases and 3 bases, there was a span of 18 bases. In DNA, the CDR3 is TGTGCCAGCAGCTTCGGAGGGGTCGCAGATGTCTACGAGCAGTACTTC. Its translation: CASSFGGVADVYEQYF.

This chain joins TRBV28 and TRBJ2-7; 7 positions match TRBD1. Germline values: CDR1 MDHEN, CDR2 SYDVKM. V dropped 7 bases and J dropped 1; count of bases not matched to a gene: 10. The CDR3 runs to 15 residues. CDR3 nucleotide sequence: TGTGCCAGCACCCCGCCCGGGACAGCTTCCTACGAGCAGTACTTC. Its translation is CASTPPGTASYEQYF.

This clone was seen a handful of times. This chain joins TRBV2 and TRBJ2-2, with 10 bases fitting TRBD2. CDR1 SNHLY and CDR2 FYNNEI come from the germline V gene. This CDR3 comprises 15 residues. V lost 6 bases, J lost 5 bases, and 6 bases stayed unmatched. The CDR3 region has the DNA TGTGCCAGCAGGACCCTAGCGGGAGCGACCGGGGAGCTGTTTTTT. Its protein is CASRTLAGATGELFF.

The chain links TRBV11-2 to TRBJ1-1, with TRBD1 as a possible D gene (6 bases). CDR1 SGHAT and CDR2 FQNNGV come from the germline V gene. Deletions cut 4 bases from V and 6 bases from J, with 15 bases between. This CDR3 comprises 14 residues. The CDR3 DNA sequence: TGTGCCAGCAGCTACACTACAGGGAAGCCTGAAGCTTTCTTT. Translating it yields CASSYTTGKPEAFF.

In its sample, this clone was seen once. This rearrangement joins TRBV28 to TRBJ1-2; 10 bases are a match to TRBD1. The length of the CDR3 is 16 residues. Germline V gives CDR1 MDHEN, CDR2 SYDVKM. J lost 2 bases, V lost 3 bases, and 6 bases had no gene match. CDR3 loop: CASSLGGQGKNYGYTF. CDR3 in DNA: TGTGCCAGCAGTTTGGGGGGACAGGGGAAGAACTATGGCTACACCTTC.

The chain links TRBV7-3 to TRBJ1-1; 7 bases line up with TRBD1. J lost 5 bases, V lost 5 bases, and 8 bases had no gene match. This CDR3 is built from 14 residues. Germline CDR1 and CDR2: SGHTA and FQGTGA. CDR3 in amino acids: CASSPGTEGTEAFF. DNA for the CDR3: TGTGCCAGCAGCCCAGGGACAGAGGGGACTGAAGCTTTCTTT.

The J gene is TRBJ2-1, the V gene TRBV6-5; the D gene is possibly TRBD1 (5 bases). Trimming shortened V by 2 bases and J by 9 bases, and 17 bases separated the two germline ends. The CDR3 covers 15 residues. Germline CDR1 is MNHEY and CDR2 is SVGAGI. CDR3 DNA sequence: TGTGCCAGCAGTTACGGAGACAGCTGGTTTGGTGAGCAGTTCTTC. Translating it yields CASSYGDSWFGEQFF.